The 29 T cell receptor beta chains given below trace back to one sample, sequenced in a study of long-term antiretroviral therapy in people with HIV. The assay used was immunoSEQ (version v3.0), run at survey level. The method was immunoSEQ multiplex PCR; TCRdb's version includes in-frame clones alone and lacks a portion of them. The sample carries roughly 28,000 clones, roughly 90% recorded once. Material: unsorted PBMCs, obtained 0.5 years after starting antiretroviral therapy. These receptors came from a young woman with HIV.

The rearrangement uses TRBV19 and TRBJ2-2, with D tentatively TRBD2 (6 bases). The germline gives CDR1 LNHDA, CDR2 SQIVND (reference sequence). The CDR3 runs 14 residues. V gave up 5 bases and J gave up 5 bases, with 12 bases separating them. The DNA of the CDR3 is TGTGCCAGTAGTTCGACTAGTCGGACCGGGGAGCTGTTTTTT. Protein sequence: CASSSTSRTGELFF.

This clone was seen once. V usage is TRBV7-3 and J usage is TRBJ2-2; the D is unclear. From germline, CDR1 is SGHTA and CDR2 FQGTGA. With 3 bases removed from V and 0 bases from J, the gap between germline ends came to 8 bases. There are 15 residues in the CDR3. The CDR3 loop is CASSLIVSNTGELFF. DNA of the CDR3: TGTGCCAGCAGCTTGATAGTATCGAACACCGGGGAGCTGTTTTTT.

The chain couples TRBV4-1 to TRBJ1-5; possible D gene TRBD1, 5 bases. Trimming removed 4 bases from V and 7 bases from J, with 14 bases in between. The CDR3 totals 14 residues. Germline CDR1 reads MGHRA; CDR2 reads YSYEKL. Here the CDR3 DNA reads TGCGCCAGCAGCCCCCTAAGGCGGGGCCAGCCCCAGCATTTT. Encoded protein: CASSPLRRGQPQHF.

The chain carries TRBV7-3 and TRBJ2-2, with a possible D match to TRBD2 (5 bases). The germline CDR1 and CDR2 sequences are SGHTA and FQGTGA. The CDR3 has 17 amino acids. Trimming shortened V by 5 bases and J by 5 bases, and 21 bases separated the two germline ends. CDR3 loop: CASSTGLAGFLTGELFF. Here the CDR3 DNA reads TGTGCCAGCAGCACCGGACTGGCCGGATTTTTGACCGGGGAGCTGTTTTTT.

This clone was found once. This CDR3 is CASSLGGTAAAYEQYF. The DNA for the CDR3 is TGTGCCAGCAGCTTAGGAGGGACAGCCGCGGCGTACGAGCAGTACTTC. The chain combines TRBV7-9 with TRBJ2-7; 7 bases fit TRBD1. Germline CDR1 is SEHNR and CDR2 is FQNEAQ (reference sequence). The CDR3 is made up of 16 amino acids. V was clipped by 1 base and J by 4 bases; unmatched bases: 10.

This rearrangement joins TRBV2 to TRBJ1-2; D not certain. V dropped 2 bases and J dropped 0 bases, with 7 bases sitting between them. CDR1 is SNHLY, CDR2 FYNNEI, per germline. The CDR3 consists of 14 residues. The CDR3 reads CASSETGPNYGYTF. The CDR3 DNA is TGTGCCAGCAGTGAAACCGGACCTAACTATGGCTACACCTTC.

The chain carries TRBV7-9 and TRBJ1-1; 8 nucleotides line up with TRBD1. The ends lost 4 bases at V and 1 base at J; junction bases unmatched: 17. CDR3 length: 19 amino acids. Germline V gives CDR1 SEHNR, CDR2 FQNEAQ (reference sequence). CDR3 region: CASSWRAAGQGSKNTEAFF. In DNA form, the CDR3 reads TGTGCCAGCAGCTGGCGAGCCGCAGGACAGGGATCAAAGAACACTGAAGCTTTCTTT.

V is TRBV7-3 and J is TRBJ2-1; D is undetermined. V gave up 0 bases and J gave up 7 bases, with 7 bases separating them. Germline assignment: CDR1 SGHTA and CDR2 FQGTGA. The CDR3 has 13 residues. CDR3 sequence: CASSLTLENEQFF. Here the CDR3 DNA reads TGTGCCAGCAGCTTAACGTTAGAAAATGAGCAGTTCTTC.

The gene calls are TRBV5-8 and TRBJ2-7; 7 nucleotides match TRBD1. This CDR3 contains 14 residues. The ends lost 3 bases at V and 5 bases at J; junction bases unmatched: 8. Germline V gene data show CDR1 as SGHTS and CDR2 as YDEGEE. The DNA of the CDR3 is TGTGCCAGCAGCTCTTGGGACAGATACGACGAGCAGTACTTC. This gives the protein CASSSWDRYDEQYF.

The V gene is TRBV19, the J gene TRBJ2-7, with 11 bases lining up with TRBD2. CDR3 size: 16 residues. Germline V gene data show CDR1 as LNHDA and CDR2 as SQIVND (reference sequence). J gave up 2 bases and V 5 bases, and 8 bases lay outside the gene matches. The CDR3: CASSAAGTSGTYEQYF. CDR3 nucleotides: TGTGCCAGTAGTGCCGCCGGGACTAGCGGAACCTACGAGCAGTACTTC. The variable domain in full, completed from reference TRBV19 and TRBJ2-7, reads DGGITQSPKYLFRKEGQNVTLSCEQNLNHDAMYWYRQDPGQGLRLIYYSQIVNDFQKGDIAEGYSVSREKKESFPLTVTSAQKNPTAFYLCASSAAGTSGTYEQYFGPGTRLTVT.

The gene calls are TRBV5-5 and TRBJ2-3; 10 positions match TRBD1. Germline CDR1 is SGHKS and CDR2 is YYEKEE (reference sequence). CDR3 size: 16 residues. V shed 1 base, J shed 4 bases, and the junction held 6 bases outside the gene matches. CDR3 sequence (DNA): TGTGCCAGCAGCTTGTGGGGACAGGGGTTCCCAGATACGCAGTATTTT. Its protein product is CASSLWGQGFPDTQYF. The whole variable domain, remainder taken from reference TRBV5-5 and TRBJ2-3, is DAGVTQSPTHLIKTRGQQVTLRCSPISGHKSVSWYQQVLGQGPQFIFQYYEKEERGRGNFPDRFSARQFPNYSSELNVNALLLGDSALYLCASSLWGQGFPDTQYFGPGTRLTVL.

The rearrangement uses TRBV5-1 and TRBJ2-1; D is uncertain. The ends were cut back, 1 base at V and 8 bases at J, with 10 bases in the middle. Germline-derived CDR1 and CDR2 are SGHRS and YFSETQ. The CDR3 sequence is 13 residues long. CDR3 amino acids: CASSLRGADEQFF. CDR3 bases: TGCGCCAGCAGCTTGAGAGGTGCCGATGAGCAGTTCTTC.

Here the CDR3 DNA reads TGCGCCAGCAGCTTAGGACAGGGTACGCAGTATTTT. This gives the protein CASSLGQGTQYF. This sequence joins TRBV5-1 and TRBJ2-3, with TRBD1 matching over 8 bases. V lost 2 bases, J lost 8 bases, and 1 base stayed unmatched. The length of the CDR3 is 12 residues. Germline V gene data show CDR1 as SGHRS and CDR2 as YFSETQ. Together with reference TRBV5-1 and TRBJ2-3, the CDR3 gives the full variable domain: KAGVTQTPRYLIKTRGQQVTLSCSPISGHRSVSWYQQTPGQGLQFLFEYFSETQRNKGNFPGRFSGRQFSNSRSEMNVSTLELGDSALYLCASSLGQGTQYFGPGTRLTVL.

V usage is TRBV7-9 and J usage is TRBJ1-1; TRBD1 matches at 7 bases. This CDR3 spans 15 amino acids. V trimming: 1 base; J trimming: 3 bases; junction bases outside the gene matches: 5. Germline CDR1 is SEHNR and CDR2 is FQNEAQ (reference sequence). The CDR3, as DNA: TGTGCCAGCAGCTTAGTAAGGGGGCCGTACACTGAAGCTTTCTTT. Protein sequence: CASSLVRGPYTEAFF.

This rearrangement joins TRBV9 to TRBJ2-3, with 12 bases aligning to TRBD1. The CDR3 totals 16 residues. In germline, CDR1 is SGDLS, CDR2 YYNGEE. V lost 3 bases and J lost 5; bases outside the gene matches: 7. In DNA, the CDR3 is TGTGCCAGCAGCGCCAGGGGACAGGGGGCTGGAGATACGCAGTATTTT. Translated: CASSARGQGAGDTQYF.

The genes are TRBV5-4 and TRBJ2-7; TRBD1 agrees at 10 bases. This CDR3 spans 16 amino acids. V dropped 5 bases and J dropped 3; count of bases not matched to a gene: 11. From germline, CDR1 is SGHNT and CDR2 YYREEE (reference sequence). CDR3 sequence (DNA): TGTGCCAGCAGGACGACCGGGACAGGGGACATCTACGAGCAGTACTTC. Translating it yields CASRTTGTGDIYEQYF.

A few counts support this clone. J is TRBJ1-5 and V is TRBV9, with D possibly being TRBD1 (5 bases). Trimming removed 6 bases at V and 2 bases at J, with 12 bases between. Germline values: CDR1 SGDLS, CDR2 YYNGEE. The CDR3 is made up of 14 amino acids. The CDR3 sequence is CASNHWGGNQPQHF. CDR3 bases: TGTGCCAGCAACCACTGGGGGGGCAATCAGCCCCAGCATTTT.

This rearrangement joins TRBV5-1 to TRBJ2-3; D unclear. The V end was cut by 2 bases, the J end by 2 bases, with 18 bases between. The CDR3 is 17 amino acids. Germline CDR1 and CDR2: SGHRS and YFSETQ. Here the CDR3 DNA reads TGCGCCAGCAGCTTAGGCGCTAAGCGTTTGTCCACAGATACGCAGTATTTT. This sequence encodes CASSLGAKRLSTDTQYF.

The chain has TRBV9 and TRBJ1-4; D remains ambiguous. The CDR3 has 13 amino acids. In germline, CDR1 is SGDLS, CDR2 YYNGEE. V was shortened by 0 bases and J by 5 bases, with 5 bases between the two germline ends. CDR3 nucleotide sequence: TGTGCCAGCAGCGTAGGGGAGAATGAAAAACTGTTTTTT. This codes for CASSVGENEKLFF.

V is TRBV7-3 and J is TRBJ2-7, with D possibly TRBD2 on 5 matching bases. Trimming pared 5 bases from V and 3 bases from J, leaving 11 bases between. Germline CDR1 reads SGHTA; CDR2 reads FQGTGA. This CDR3 region has 13 residues. DNA of the CDR3: TGTGCCAGCAGCCCGGAGGCTTACTACGAGCAGTACTTC. The encoded protein is CASSPEAYYEQYF.

Comments on this clone: Compared with germline, one end of the junction differs, possibly owing to a read error. The same CDR3 arises from other DNA sequences in this sample as well. This chain joins TRBV2 and TRBJ2-7; D may be TRBD1 (6 bases). The CDR3 has 12 amino acids. The germline V gene has CDR1 SNHLY and CDR2 FYNNEI. The CDR3 region has the DNA TGTGCGTCTCAGGGGATCGTATACGAGCAGTACTTT. It specifies CASQGIVYEQYF.

The chain combines TRBV4-2 with TRBJ1-6; 8 nucleotides match TRBD1. CDR1 is LGHNA and CDR2 is YNFKEQ in the germline V gene. CDR3 size: 14 residues. The V gene end was trimmed by 7 bases and the J gene end by 10 bases; junction bases not matched to a gene: 9. CDR3 sequence (DNA): TGTGCCAGCAACACGGGACAGGAAGGCTCACCCCTCCACTTT. Translation: CASNTGQEGSPLHF.

The V and J genes are TRBV7-2 and TRBJ2-2, with 8 bases aligning to TRBD1. Germline trimming cut 5 bases from V and 7 bases from J; bases unmatched to any gene: 9. The CDR3 totals 15 residues. The germline CDR1 and CDR2 sequences are SGHTA and FQGNSA. Written as DNA, the CDR3 is TGTGCCAGCAGCGCTCAGGGGGCGCGAAGCGGGGAGCTGTTTTTT. This gives the protein CASSAQGARSGELFF.

The chain links TRBV19 to TRBJ2-1, with 12 bases identical to TRBD2. The CDR3 covers 17 residues. Trimming at V came to 3 bases and at J to 7 bases, leaving 10 bases not matched to a gene. CDR1 is LNHDA and CDR2 is SQIVND in the germline V gene (reference sequence). CDR3 sequence (DNA): TGTGCCAGTAGTATTAATTCCGGGCTAGCGGGAGGGAATGAGCAGTTCTTC. Amino acids: CASSINSGLAGGNEQFF. Full variable domain (missing parts from reference TRBV19 and TRBJ2-1): DGGITQSPKYLFRKEGQNVTLSCEQNLNHDAMYWYRQDPGQGLRLIYYSQIVNDFQKGDIAEGYSVSREKKESFPLTVTSAQKNPTAFYLCASSINSGLAGGNEQFFGPGTRLTVL.

V gene TRBV11-1 combines with J gene TRBJ2-3; the D is unclear. The V gene lost 3 bases and the J gene lost 7 bases, with 14 bases spanning the gap. Germline-derived CDR1 and CDR2 are SGHAT and FQDESV (reference sequence). The CDR3 totals 14 residues. CDR3 sequence: CASSFGPRNNTQYF. CDR3 DNA sequence: TGTGCCAGCAGCTTTGGCCCCAGAAATAATACGCAGTATTTT. The full variable domain, with the rest looked up from reference TRBV11-1 and TRBJ2-3, is EAEVAQSPRYKITEKSQAVAFWCDPISGHATLYWYRQILGQGPELLVQFQDESVVDDSQLPKDRFSAERLKGVDSTLKIQPAELGDSAMYLCASSFGPRNNTQYFGPGTRLTVL.

CDR3 loop: CASSATGGRDYGYTF. CDR3 coding DNA: TGTGCCAGCAGCGCGACAGGGGGCAGAGACTATGGCTACACCTTC. This rearrangement joins TRBV9 to TRBJ1-2, with 10 bases fitting TRBD1. This CDR3 has 15 residues. V shed 3 bases and J 3 bases; nucleotides not matched to a gene: 5. CDR1 SGDLS and CDR2 YYNGEE come from the germline V gene. Combining the CDR3 with reference TRBV9 and TRBJ1-2 gives the whole variable domain DSGVTQTPKHLITATGQRVTLRCSPRSGDLSVYWYQQSLDQGLQFLIQYYNGEERAKGNILERFSAQQFPDLHSELNLSSLELGDSALYFCASSATGGRDYGYTFGSGTRLTVV.

The chain links TRBV11-1 to TRBJ1-4; D might be TRBD1 (5 bases). CDR3 length: 14 residues. Deletions cut 5 bases from V and 5 bases from J, with 12 bases between. Per germline, CDR1 SGHAT and CDR2 FQDESV (reference sequence). CDR3 loop: CASSRRQQNEKLFF. In nucleotides, the CDR3 is TGTGCCAGCAGCCGAAGACAGCAGAATGAAAAACTGTTTTTT. The variable domain in full, completed from reference TRBV11-1 and TRBJ1-4, reads EAEVAQSPRYKITEKSQAVAFWCDPISGHATLYWYRQILGQGPELLVQFQDESVVDDSQLPKDRFSAERLKGVDSTLKIQPAELGDSAMYLCASSRRQQNEKLFFGSGTQLSVL.

The CDR3 is CASSSRGLAYTDTQYF. CDR3 coding DNA: TGTGCCAGCAGCAGCCGGGGACTAGCGTACACAGATACGCAGTATTTT. The chain uses TRBV11-2 and TRBJ2-3; 10 bases are a match to TRBD2. V dropped 5 bases and J dropped 2; count of bases not matched to a gene: 7. This CDR3 is built from 16 residues. Germline CDR1 is SGHAT and CDR2 is FQNNGV.

This chain uses TRBV6-5 with TRBJ1-2, with D tentatively TRBD1 (6 bases). Trimming took off 5 bases at V and 5 bases at J, with 18 bases between the two ends. CDR1 is MNHEY and CDR2 is SVGAGI in the germline V gene. The CDR3 has 15 residues. The CDR3 sequence: CASSLKTGAVYGYTF. The CDR3 nucleotides read TGTGCCAGCAGTCTAAAAACGGGGGCTGTATATGGCTACACCTTC.